This record concerns one T cell receptor beta chain sequence. Its antigen is not identified. The J segment lost 5 bases and the V segment lost 4 bases, leaving 8 bases of the junction unmatched. Germline V lookup: CDR1 SGHTA, CDR2 FQGNSA. This CDR3 is built from 17 residues. Primers: 60 Vbeta forward and 13 Jbeta reverse. The table came from immunoSEQ multiplex PCR; TCRdb's copy has only in-frame clones and leaves some out. The sample lists under 200,000 clones; over 75% were seen once. This sample was included in a study of cytomegalovirus exposure and HLA in healthy donors. General study results and limits: In vitro data verified three CMV-associated chains as specific for CMV antigens. A later analysis linked a missense variant in DCLRE1C to the trimming of TCR beta V and J genes.

The chain employs TRBV7-2 and TRBJ2-5, with 15 bases lining up with TRBD2. The sequencing sample was made of PBMCs. This receptor was identified in a woman aged 50 to 60 in good health and CMV-seropositive. CDR3 in amino acids: CASSYWTSGRVGETQYF. Here the CDR3 DNA reads TGTGCCAGCAGCTACTGGACTAGCGGGAGGGTAGGGGAGACCCAGTACTTC.